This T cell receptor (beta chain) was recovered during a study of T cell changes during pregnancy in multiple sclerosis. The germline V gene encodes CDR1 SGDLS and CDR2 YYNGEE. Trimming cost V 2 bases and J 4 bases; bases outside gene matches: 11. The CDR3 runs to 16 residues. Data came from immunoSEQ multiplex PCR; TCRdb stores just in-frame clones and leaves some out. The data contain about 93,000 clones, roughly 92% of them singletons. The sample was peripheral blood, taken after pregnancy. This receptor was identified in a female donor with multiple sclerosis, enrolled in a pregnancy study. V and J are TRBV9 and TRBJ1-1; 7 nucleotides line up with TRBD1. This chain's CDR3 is CASSVTPQGVGTEAFF. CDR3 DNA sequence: TGTGCCAGCAGCGTCACACCGCAGGGGGTCGGCACTGAAGCTTTCTTT.